This T cell receptor beta chain was identified during a study of regulatory T cells in long-lasting Graves disease. This CDR3 contains 12 residues. V was shortened by 6 bases and J by 1 base, with 7 bases between the two germline ends. The germline V gene encodes CDR1 MDHEN and CDR2 SYDVKM. The time point denotes: newly diagnosed GD, antithyroid drugs for less than 3 months. RNA extracted from PBMCs served as the sequencing template. The authors built TCR beta libraries using iRepertoire HTBI primers and Arm-PCR of CDR3 regions. TCRdb re-called the multiplex PCR reads with MiXCR, one entry per CDR3 protein. This table holds 350,000 to 500,000 distinct CDR3 sequences, 16% found once. The sample was also reused in another study, on T cells in Graves' hyperthyroidism and ophthalmopathy. That report adds: Hyperthyroidism was newly diagnosed in patients aged 18 to 65 (duration under 2 months). Blood also carried most thyroid clonotypes expanded above 0.001.

The chain carries TRBV28 and TRBJ2-7; possibly TRBD1 for D (5 bases). The material sequenced was peripheral blood mononuclear cells (PBMCs), taken at new diagnosis, from a patient treated with antithyroid drugs. The source is a woman between 18 and 29 years old with Graves disease. The CDR3 DNA follows: TGTGCCAGCAGGACAGCTTCCTACGAGCAGTACTTC. It encodes CASRTASYEQYF.